This entry lists 14 T cell receptor beta chains sequenced from one sample in a study of control samples from healthy donors and cancer patients. The table came from immunoSEQ multiplex PCR; TCRdb's copy has only in-frame clones and leaves some out. Of approximately 100,000 clones in the sample, roughly 92% were seen once. Sequencing was carried out using blood. The receptors derive from a human donor in good health. The donor label of this sample is uncertain.

In its sample, this clone was seen a few times. This chain links TRBV7-2 with TRBJ1-1; D gene unclear. The CDR3 length is 13 residues. Between the trimmed V and J ends, which lost 7 bases and 5 bases, there was a span of 14 bases. The V gene's germline CDR1 is SGHTA and CDR2 FQGNSA. CDR3 DNA sequence: TGTGCCAGCACCACCGGAGTCGGAACTGAAGCTTTCTTT. Amino acids: CASTTGVGTEAFF.

With regard to this clone: The junction departs from germline at one end; a sequencing error may be responsible. The chain uses TRBV6-6 and TRBJ2-5; D might be TRBD1 or TRBD2, each matching 6 bases. The germline CDR1 and CDR2 sequences are MNHNY and SVGAGI (reference sequence). The CDR3 has 15 amino acids. The CDR3 sequence is CASSYYGGWGETQYF. The CDR3 DNA sequence: TGTGCCAGCAGCTACTACGGGGGCTGGGGGGAGACCCAGTACTTC.

The rearrangement uses TRBV6-2 or TRBV6-3 and TRBJ2-1; D is uncertain. V dropped 0 bases and J dropped 4 bases, with 7 bases sitting between them. The CDR3 sequence is 14 residues long. Germline assignment: CDR1 MNHEY and CDR2 SVGEGT. The CDR3 bases are TGTGCCAGCAGTTACTCCAGCATTTACAATGAGCAGTTCTTC. This sequence encodes CASSYSSIYNEQFF.

This chain connects TRBV24-1 to TRBJ1-4, with D possibly being TRBD1 (6 bases). V lost 3 bases and J lost 8, with 12 bases in between. CDR1 and CDR2 (germline): KGHDR, SFDVKD. The CDR3 has 14 amino acids. CDR3 nucleotide sequence: TGTGCCACCAGTGATACGGGGGCCGGGGAAAAACTGTTTTTT. Protein product: CATSDTGAGEKLFF.

The J gene is TRBJ2-5, the V gene TRBV10-3; 7 nucleotides agree with TRBD2. CDR1 is ENHRY, CDR2 SYGVKD, per germline. The length of the CDR3 is 16 residues. J lost 4 bases, V lost 2 bases, and 10 bases had no gene match. The DNA of the CDR3 is TGTGCCATCAGTGAGGGAAGCGGGGTTGACTCAGAGACCCAGTACTTC. Translated: CAISEGSGVDSETQYF.

This chain joins TRBV19 and TRBJ1-5; 8 nucleotides align to TRBD1. The V gene's germline CDR1 is LNHDA and CDR2 SQIVND (reference sequence). Unmatched junction bases numbered 5, after V lost 6 bases and J lost 1 base. There are 15 residues in the CDR3. CDR3 DNA sequence: TGTGCCAGTAGGGACAGGGTCTGGAGCAATCAGCCCCAGCATTTT. Translated: CASRDRVWSNQPQHF.

The chain recombines TRBV6-2 or TRBV6-3 with TRBJ1-1; D is perhaps TRBD1 (5 bases). CDR1 MNHEY and CDR2 SVGEGT come from the germline V gene. This CDR3 spans 14 amino acids. The ends were cut back, 1 base at V and 1 base at J, with 7 bases in the middle. CDR3 DNA sequence: TGTGCCAGCAGTTACTACGGGACGAACACTGAAGCTTTCTTT. This encodes CASSYYGTNTEAFF.

J is TRBJ1-5 and V is TRBV19, with D perhaps TRBD1 (6 bases). Per germline, CDR1 LNHDA and CDR2 SQIVND (reference sequence). V was pared by 2 bases and J by 1 base, with 12 bases between. The CDR3 is 16 residues long. The CDR3, as DNA: TGTGCCAGTAGTATAAGGGCAGGGGTAAGCAATCAGCCCCAGCATTTT. Its translation: CASSIRAGVSNQPQHF.

The chain has TRBV27 and TRBJ2-1, with D uncertain. The CDR3 consists of 15 residues. Trimming took off 3 bases at V and 0 bases at J, with 9 bases between the two ends. In germline, CDR1 is MNHEY, CDR2 SMNVEV (reference sequence). CDR3 amino acids: CASSFGQSSYNEQFF. The CDR3 bases are TGTGCCAGCAGTTTCGGGCAGAGCTCCTACAATGAGCAGTTCTTC.

The gene calls are TRBV10-3 and TRBJ1-1; no firm D call. The CDR3 spans 14 residues. CDR1 ENHRY and CDR2 SYGVKD come from the germline V gene. Trimming removed 4 bases at V and 3 bases at J, with 12 bases between. The CDR3 sequence is CAISVVYRDTEAFF. DNA of the CDR3: TGTGCCATCAGTGTCGTCTATAGGGACACTGAAGCTTTCTTT.

This rearrangement joins TRBV27 to TRBJ1-2; 8 bases map to TRBD1. The V gene's germline CDR1 is MNHEY and CDR2 SMNVEV (reference sequence). The ends lost 5 bases at V and 6 bases at J; junction bases unmatched: 11. This CDR3 is 15 amino acids long. The CDR3 region is CASSQGQGASNGYTF. CDR3 coding DNA: TGTGCCAGCAGTCAGGGGCAGGGGGCGTCTAATGGCTACACCTTC.

This sequence joins TRBV2 and TRBJ1-2; no firm D call. Germline V gives CDR1 SNHLY, CDR2 FYNNEI. With 3 bases removed from V and 4 bases from J, the gap between germline ends came to 15 bases. There are 15 residues in the CDR3. CDR3 in DNA: TGTGCCAGCAGTGAGAGGTCCCCGTCCGGCTATGGCTACACCTTC. It is translated as CASSERSPSGYGYTF. Using reference TRBV2 and TRBJ1-2 for the parts outside the CDR3, the full variable domain is EPEVTQTPSHQVTQMGQEVILRCVPISNHLYFYWYRQILGQKVEFLVSFYNNEISEKSEIFDDQFSVERPDGSNFTLKIRSTKLEDSAMYFCASSERSPSGYGYTFGSGTRLTVV.

This clone was counted a single time. V gene TRBV24-1 combines with J gene TRBJ1-1, with no clear D. CDR1 is KGHDR and CDR2 is SFDVKD in the germline V gene. Trimming took 3 bases from V and 5 from J, leaving 15 bases between them. The CDR3 loop spans 15 amino acids. CDR3 region: CATSDSRRGATEAFF. CDR3 coding DNA: TGTGCCACCAGTGATAGTAGACGGGGAGCGACTGAAGCTTTCTTT.

This chain links TRBV7-9 with TRBJ2-5, with 9 bases lining up with TRBD2. Trimming at V came to 4 bases and at J to 5 bases, leaving 14 bases not matched to a gene. Germline V lookup: CDR1 SEHNR, CDR2 FQNEAQ (reference sequence). The CDR3 loop spans 17 amino acids. CDR3 DNA sequence: TGTGCCAGCAGCTCTCAATTCGGTAGCGGGGGAACGGAGACCCAGTACTTC. Its protein product is CASSSQFGSGGTETQYF.